These 19 T cell receptor beta chains came from one sample sequenced in a study of blood T cell repertoires in COVID-19. The data were produced by immunoSEQ multiplex PCR, yet TCRdb's version contains in-frame clones alone and is incomplete. The table includes 160,000 or so clones, around 92% detected once. The sample was peripheral blood. These receptors were collected from a man aged 55 to 70 with acute or convalescent COVID-19.

The CDR3 sequence is CASSDPPGYTF. The CDR3 DNA sequence: TGTGCCAGCAGTGACCCTCCTGGCTACACCTTC. J is TRBJ1-2 and V is TRBV25-1; D gene uncertain. This CDR3 spans 11 amino acids. Germline values: CDR1 MGHDK, CDR2 SYGVNS. Trimming removed 3 bases from V and 7 bases from J, with 6 bases in between.

The CDR3 loop reads CASSPSGQETQYF. The DNA of the CDR3 is TGTGCCAGCAGCCCGAGTGGTCAAGAGACCCAGTACTTC. The V call is TRBV7-9, the J call TRBJ2-5, with no clear D. Trimming stripped 5 bases from V and 2 bases from J, with 9 bases between. CDR3 length: 13 amino acids. Germline V CDR1 and CDR2: SEHNR, FQNEAQ (reference sequence).

The V call is TRBV5-1, the J call TRBJ1-6; tentative D call: TRBD1 (5 bases). Germline V gives CDR1 SGHRS, CDR2 YFSETQ. The CDR3 consists of 15 residues. Trimming cost V 4 bases and J 10 bases, with 18 bases left between them. The CDR3 reads CASSTEQVARSPLHF. The CDR3 nucleotides read TGCGCCAGCAGCACCGAACAGGTAGCTCGGTCACCCCTCCACTTT.

V gene TRBV6-4 combines with J gene TRBJ1-2, with 11 bases matching TRBD1. J gave up 8 bases and V 4 bases, and 3 bases lay outside the gene matches. CDR1 MRHNA and CDR2 SNTAGT come from the germline V gene. The CDR3 is 13 amino acids. DNA for the CDR3: TGTGCCAGCAGTGCGGGACAGGGGGGAGGCTACACCTTC. Translating it yields CASSAGQGGGYTF.

The V call is TRBV7-8, the J call TRBJ1-2; D is uncertain. Germline CDR1 SGHVS, CDR2 FQNEAQ. V was pared by 6 bases and J by 5 bases, with 22 bases between. This CDR3 region has 16 residues. In nucleotides, the CDR3 is TGTGCCAGCAGTCCCGGTGGGCGCGGGCGAGGGTATGGCTACACCTTC. Its translation is CASSPGGRGRGYGYTF. The full variable domain, with the rest looked up from reference TRBV7-8 and TRBJ1-2, is GAGVSQSPRYKVAKRGQDVALRCDPISGHVSLFWYQQALGQGPEFLTYFQNEAQLDKSGLPSDRFFAERPEGSVSTLKIQRTQQEDSAVYLCASSPGGRGRGYGYTFGSGTRLTVV.

The V gene is TRBV5-4, the J gene TRBJ2-6, with TRBD1 as a possible D gene (7 bases). The CDR3 totals 16 residues. Between the trimmed V and J ends, which lost 0 bases and 2 bases, there was a span of 9 bases. Germline V gene sequence: CDR1 SGHNT, CDR2 YYREEE (reference sequence). Written as DNA, the CDR3 is TGTGCCAGCAGCTTGGCCAGGGGGGCTGGGGCCAACGTCCTGACTTTC. Translating it yields CASSLARGAGANVLTF.

Only one count was recorded for this clone. V usage is TRBV7-2 and J usage is TRBJ1-3, with TRBD1 identical over 7 bases. J gave up 4 bases and V 4 bases, and 10 bases lay outside the gene matches. Germline CDR1 reads SGHTA; CDR2 reads FQGNSA. The CDR3 totals 16 residues. CDR3 in DNA: TGTGCCAGCAGCTCCTATGACAGGGCGGAAGGAAACACCATATATTTT. Protein product: CASSSYDRAEGNTIYF.

J is TRBJ2-7 and V is TRBV2, with TRBD1 as a possible D gene (5 bases). The CDR3 runs 15 residues. The germline CDR1 and CDR2 sequences are SNHLY and FYNNEI. V gave up 5 bases and J gave up 0 bases, with 14 bases separating them. The CDR3 DNA is TGTGCCAGCAGTCCGACGTGGGGCAGCTCCTACGAGCAGTACTTC. Translation gives CASSPTWGSSYEQYF.

This sequence joins TRBV4-1 and TRBJ1-4, with D possibly matching TRBD1 (6 bases). V lost 0 bases, J lost 6 bases, and 17 bases lay in between. Per germline, CDR1 MGHRA and CDR2 YSYEKL. The CDR3 covers 17 residues. Written as DNA, the CDR3 is TGCGCCAGCAGCCAAGATATCTTAGCAGGGGTGGATGAAAAACTGTTTTTT. Translation: CASSQDILAGVDEKLFF.

The chain recombines TRBV7-2 with TRBJ2-7; D remains ambiguous. Germline-derived CDR1 and CDR2 are SGHTA and FQGNSA. This CDR3 has 14 amino acids. The V gene lost 1 base and the J gene lost 0 bases, with 7 bases spanning the gap. CDR3 in amino acids: CASSLGLNSYEQYF. The CDR3 nucleotides read TGTGCCAGCAGCTTAGGACTCAACTCCTACGAGCAGTACTTC.

This sequence joins TRBV7-3 and TRBJ1-6, with D perhaps matching TRBD1 (6 bases). Per the germline V gene, CDR1 is SGHTA and CDR2 is FQGTGA. The CDR3 is 15 amino acids. Trimming cost V 1 base and J 7 bases, with 11 bases left between them. DNA for the CDR3: TGTGCCAGCAGCTTAATTCCGGGGGGCAATTCACCCCTCCACTTT. Translating it yields CASSLIPGGNSPLHF. Full variable domain (rest looked up from reference TRBV7-3 and TRBJ1-6): GAGVSQTPSNKVTEKGKYVELRCDPISGHTALYWYRQSLGQGPEFLIYFQGTGAADDSGLPNDRFFAVRPEGSVSTLKIQRTERGDSAVYLCASSLIPGGNSPLHFGNGTRLTVT.

The chain couples TRBV19 to TRBJ1-5; the D gene is possibly TRBD1 (5 bases). The CDR3 length is 13 residues. Germline loops: CDR1 LNHDA, CDR2 SQIVND (reference sequence). V lost 7 bases and J 4 bases, leaving 11 bases between the germline ends. CDR3: CASTAGGNQPQHF. The CDR3 region has the DNA TGTGCCAGTACCGCGGGGGGGAATCAGCCCCAGCATTTT.

The V and J genes are TRBV5-1 and TRBJ2-2; 9 bases map to TRBD2. The CDR3 is 16 amino acids. The V gene end was trimmed by 0 bases and the J gene end by 6 bases; junction bases not matched to a gene: 6. CDR1 is SGHRS, CDR2 YFSETQ, per germline. This CDR3 reads CASSLGVAGASGELFF. The CDR3 DNA sequence: TGCGCCAGCAGCTTGGGGGTAGCGGGGGCCTCCGGGGAGCTGTTTTTT.

V is TRBV30 and J is TRBJ2-5, with a weak D call TRBD1 (6 bases). Germline CDR1 reads GTSNPN; CDR2 reads SVGIG (reference sequence). This CDR3 is 11 amino acids long. Trimming took 5 bases from V and 10 from J, leaving 14 bases between them. The CDR3 bases are TGTGCCTGGGGCGACAGGAAGGGCCAGTACTTC. This codes for CAWGDRKGQYF. The complete variable domain, with remaining parts taken from reference TRBV30 and TRBJ2-5, reads SQTIHQWPATLVQPVGSPLSLECTVEGTSNPNLYWYRQAAGRGLQLLFYSVGIGQISSEVPQNLSASRPQDRQFILSSKKLLLSDSGFYLCAWGDRKGQYFGPGTRLLVL.

The chain is built from TRBV11-2 and TRBJ2-2, with 8 bases identical to TRBD2. The CDR3 is made up of 16 amino acids. Germline CDR1 reads SGHAT; CDR2 reads FQNNGV. J lost 5 bases, V lost 2 bases, and 7 bases had no gene match. CDR3 amino acids: CASSLIPAGVTGELFF. The CDR3 DNA reads TGTGCCAGCAGCTTAATTCCAGCGGGGGTTACCGGGGAGCTGTTTTTT.

The chain carries TRBV4-3 and TRBJ1-4; D uncertain. The length of the CDR3 is 16 residues. Trimming took 0 bases from V and 4 from J, leaving 12 bases between them. From germline, CDR1 is LGHNA and CDR2 YSLEER. CDR3 in amino acids: CASSQDAQAINEKLFF. CDR3 DNA: TGCGCCAGCAGCCAAGATGCGCAGGCGATTAATGAAAAACTGTTTTTT.

CDR3 sequence (DNA): TGTGCCAGCAGTGAGATGGGGGGGGCAACAGATACGCAGTATTTT. Protein: CASSEMGGATDTQYF. The chain combines TRBV6-4 with TRBJ2-3; D is possibly TRBD2 (7 bases). The V gene lost 3 bases and the J gene lost 3 bases, with 13 bases spanning the gap. Germline loops: CDR1 MRHNA, CDR2 SNTAGT. This CDR3 is built from 15 residues.

The chain has TRBV4-3 and TRBJ2-2; weak D call: TRBD1 (6 bases). The V end was cut by 2 bases, the J end by 7 bases, with 8 bases between. Germline V CDR1 and CDR2: LGHNA, YSLEER. CDR3 size: 13 residues. The chain's CDR3 is CASSQQGNGELFF. CDR3 nucleotide sequence: TGCGCCAGCAGCCAACAGGGGAACGGGGAGCTGTTTTTT.

This chain links TRBV6-6 with TRBJ1-4; tentative D call: TRBD1 (6 bases). Germline-derived CDR1 and CDR2 are MNHNY and SVGAGI (reference sequence). V gave up 5 bases and J gave up 4 bases, with 14 bases separating them. CDR3 length equals 15 residues. Written as DNA, the CDR3 is TGTGCCAGCAGTCGGGGGCAGGGCGATAATGAAAAACTGTTTTTT. Translated: CASSRGQGDNEKLFF.